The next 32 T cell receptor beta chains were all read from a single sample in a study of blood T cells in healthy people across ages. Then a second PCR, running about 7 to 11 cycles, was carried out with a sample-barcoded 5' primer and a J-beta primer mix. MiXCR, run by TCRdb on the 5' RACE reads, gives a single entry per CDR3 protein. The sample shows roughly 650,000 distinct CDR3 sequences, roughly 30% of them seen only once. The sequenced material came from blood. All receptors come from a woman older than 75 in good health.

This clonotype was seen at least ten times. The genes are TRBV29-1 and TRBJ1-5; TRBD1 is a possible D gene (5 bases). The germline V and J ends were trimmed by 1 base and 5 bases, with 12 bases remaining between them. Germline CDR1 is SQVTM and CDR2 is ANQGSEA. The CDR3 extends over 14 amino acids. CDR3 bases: TGCAGCGTTGAAGTGGAAGGGGACGATCAGCCCCAGCATTTT. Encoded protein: CSVEVEGDDQPQHF. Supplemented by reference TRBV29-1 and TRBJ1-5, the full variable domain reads SAVISQKPSRDICQRGTSLTIQCQVDSQVTMMFWYRQQPGQSLTLIATANQGSEATYESGFVIDKFPISRPNLTFSTLTVSNMSPEDSSIYLCSVEVEGDDQPQHFGDGTRLSIL.

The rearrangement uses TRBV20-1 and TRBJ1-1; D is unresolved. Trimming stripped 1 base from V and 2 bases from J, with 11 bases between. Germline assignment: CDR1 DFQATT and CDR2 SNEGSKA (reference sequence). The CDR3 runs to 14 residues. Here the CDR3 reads CSARVGSPNTEAFF. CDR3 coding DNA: TGCAGTGCTAGAGTGGGCAGCCCCAACACTGAAGCTTTCTTT.

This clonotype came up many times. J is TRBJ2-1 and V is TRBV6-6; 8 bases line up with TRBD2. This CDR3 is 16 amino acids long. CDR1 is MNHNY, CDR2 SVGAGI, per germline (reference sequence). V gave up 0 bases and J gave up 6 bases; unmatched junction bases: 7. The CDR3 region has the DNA TGTGCCAGCAGTTACTCGCCGCGGGGGGCCCCCAATGAGCAGTTCTTC. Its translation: CASSYSPRGAPNEQFF.

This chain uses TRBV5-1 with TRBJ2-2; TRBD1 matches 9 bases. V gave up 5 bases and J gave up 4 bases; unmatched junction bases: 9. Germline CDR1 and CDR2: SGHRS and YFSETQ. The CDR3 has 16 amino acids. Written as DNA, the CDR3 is TGCGCCAGCAGTCCGCAAGGACAGGGGACCACCGGGGAGCTGTTTTTT. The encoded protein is CASSPQGQGTTGELFF.

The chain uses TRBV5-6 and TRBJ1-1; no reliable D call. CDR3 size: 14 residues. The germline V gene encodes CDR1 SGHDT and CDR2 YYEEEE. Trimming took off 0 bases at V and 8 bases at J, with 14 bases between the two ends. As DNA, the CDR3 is TGTGCCAGCAGCTTGGACAGCCGTATGACCGAAGCTTTCTTT. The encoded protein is CASSLDSRMTEAFF.

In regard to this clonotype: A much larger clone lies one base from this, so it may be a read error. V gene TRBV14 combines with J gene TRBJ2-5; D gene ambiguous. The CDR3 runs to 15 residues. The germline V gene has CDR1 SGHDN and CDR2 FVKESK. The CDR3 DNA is TGTACCAGCAGCCCCCAAGGTTTCTATTCGGATGAGCAGTACTTC. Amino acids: CTSSPQGFYSDEQYF.

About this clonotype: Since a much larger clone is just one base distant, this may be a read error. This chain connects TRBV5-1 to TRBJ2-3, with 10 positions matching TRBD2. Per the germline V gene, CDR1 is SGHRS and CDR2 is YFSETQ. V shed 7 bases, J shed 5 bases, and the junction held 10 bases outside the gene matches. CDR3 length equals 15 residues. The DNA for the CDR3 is TGCGCCAGCCAGACTAGCGGGCAAAGGGGAGATACGCAGTATTTT. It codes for CASQTSGQRGDTQYF.

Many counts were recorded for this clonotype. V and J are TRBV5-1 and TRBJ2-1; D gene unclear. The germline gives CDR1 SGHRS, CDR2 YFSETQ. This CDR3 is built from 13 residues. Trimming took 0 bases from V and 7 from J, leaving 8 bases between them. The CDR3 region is CASSLGQLNEQFF. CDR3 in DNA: TGCGCCAGCAGCTTGGGCCAGCTAAATGAGCAGTTCTTC.

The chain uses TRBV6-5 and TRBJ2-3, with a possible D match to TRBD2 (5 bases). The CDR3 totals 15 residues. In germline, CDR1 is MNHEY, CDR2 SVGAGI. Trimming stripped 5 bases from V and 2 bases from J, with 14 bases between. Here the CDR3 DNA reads TGTGCCAGCAGTCCCCCCGGGGATTTCACAGATACGCAGTATTTT. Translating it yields CASSPPGDFTDTQYF.

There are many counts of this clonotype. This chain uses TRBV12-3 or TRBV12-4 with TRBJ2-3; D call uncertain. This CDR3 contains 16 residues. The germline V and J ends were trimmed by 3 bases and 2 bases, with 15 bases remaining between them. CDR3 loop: CASSFHGPVHTDTQYF. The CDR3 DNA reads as TGTGCCAGCAGTTTCCACGGCCCCGTCCACACAGATACGCAGTATTTT.

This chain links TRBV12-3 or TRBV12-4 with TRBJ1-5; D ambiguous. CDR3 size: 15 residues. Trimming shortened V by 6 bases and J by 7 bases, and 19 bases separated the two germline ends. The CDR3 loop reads CASRKEHPWYQPQHF. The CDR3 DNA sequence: TGTGCCAGCAGGAAAGAACACCCATGGTACCAGCCCCAGCATTTT.

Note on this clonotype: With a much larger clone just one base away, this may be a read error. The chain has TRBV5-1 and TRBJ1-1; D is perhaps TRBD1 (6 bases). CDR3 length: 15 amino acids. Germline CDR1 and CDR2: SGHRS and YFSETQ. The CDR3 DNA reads TGCGCCGGCAGCTCCGACGGGGGCCCGAACACTGAAGCTTTCTTT. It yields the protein CAGSSDGGPNTEAFF.

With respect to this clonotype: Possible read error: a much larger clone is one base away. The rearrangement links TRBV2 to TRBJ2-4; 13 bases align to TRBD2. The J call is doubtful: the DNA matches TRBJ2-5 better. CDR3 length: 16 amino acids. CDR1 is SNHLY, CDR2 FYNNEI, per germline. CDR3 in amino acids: CASSGPRTSGGETQYF. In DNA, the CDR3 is TGTGCCAGCAGTGGCCCTCGGACTAGCGGGGGTGAGACCCAGTACTTC.

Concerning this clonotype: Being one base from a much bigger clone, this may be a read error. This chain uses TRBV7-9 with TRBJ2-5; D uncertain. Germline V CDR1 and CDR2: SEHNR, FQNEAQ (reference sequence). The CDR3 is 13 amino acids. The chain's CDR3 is CVSSFSARETQYF. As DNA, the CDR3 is TGTGTCAGCAGCTTCTCAGCGCGGGAGACCCAGTACTTC. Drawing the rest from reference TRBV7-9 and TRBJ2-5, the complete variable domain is DTGVSQNPRHKITKRGQNVTFRCDPISEHNRLYWYRQTLGQGPEFLTYFQNEAQLEKSRLLSDRFSAERPKGSFSTLEIQRTEQGDSAMYLCVSSFSARETQYFGPGTRLLVL.

The CDR3 sequence is CASSLAGTSSYGYTF. The CDR3 DNA is TGTGCCAGCAGCTTAGCAGGGACCTCGAGCTATGGCTACACCTTC. The rearrangement joins TRBV7-2 to TRBJ1-2; D possibly corresponds to TRBD1 (5 bases). CDR3 size: 15 residues. Per germline, CDR1 SGHTA and CDR2 FQGNSA. Between the trimmed V and J ends, which lost 0 bases and 4 bases, there was a span of 12 bases.

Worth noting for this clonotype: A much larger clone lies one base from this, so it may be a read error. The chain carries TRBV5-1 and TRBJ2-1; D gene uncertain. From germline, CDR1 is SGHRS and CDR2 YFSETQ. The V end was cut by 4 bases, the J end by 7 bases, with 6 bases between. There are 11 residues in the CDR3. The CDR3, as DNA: TGCGCCAGCAGCGCAGTAAATGAGCAGTTCTTC. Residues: CASSAVNEQFF.

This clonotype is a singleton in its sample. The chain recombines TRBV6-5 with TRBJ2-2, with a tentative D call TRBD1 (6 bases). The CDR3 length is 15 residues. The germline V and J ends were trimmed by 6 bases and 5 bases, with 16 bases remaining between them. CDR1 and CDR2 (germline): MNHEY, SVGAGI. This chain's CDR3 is CASSYGTRKTGELFF. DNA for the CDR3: TGTGCCAGCAGCTACGGGACACGGAAGACCGGGGAGCTGTTTTTT.

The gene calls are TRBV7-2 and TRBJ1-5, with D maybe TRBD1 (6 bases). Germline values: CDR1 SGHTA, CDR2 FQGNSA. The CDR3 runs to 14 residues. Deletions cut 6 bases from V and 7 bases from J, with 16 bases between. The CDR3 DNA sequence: TGTGCCAGCAGTTCCCGGGACATCGGGCAGCCCCAGCATTTT. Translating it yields CASSSRDIGQPQHF.

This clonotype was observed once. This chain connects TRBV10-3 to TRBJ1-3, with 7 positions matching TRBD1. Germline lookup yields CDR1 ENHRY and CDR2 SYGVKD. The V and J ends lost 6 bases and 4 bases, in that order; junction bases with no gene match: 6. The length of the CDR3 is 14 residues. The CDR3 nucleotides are TGTGCCATCAGACAACAGGGGTCGGGAAACACCATATATTTT. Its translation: CAIRQQGSGNTIYF.

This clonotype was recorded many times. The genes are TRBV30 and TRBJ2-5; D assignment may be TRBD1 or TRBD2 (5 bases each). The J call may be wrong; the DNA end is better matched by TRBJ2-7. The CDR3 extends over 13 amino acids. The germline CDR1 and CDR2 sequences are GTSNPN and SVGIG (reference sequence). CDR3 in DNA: TGTGCCTGGAGTACGGGACCGCCGGGCGAGCAGTACTTC. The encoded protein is CAWSTGPPGEQYF.

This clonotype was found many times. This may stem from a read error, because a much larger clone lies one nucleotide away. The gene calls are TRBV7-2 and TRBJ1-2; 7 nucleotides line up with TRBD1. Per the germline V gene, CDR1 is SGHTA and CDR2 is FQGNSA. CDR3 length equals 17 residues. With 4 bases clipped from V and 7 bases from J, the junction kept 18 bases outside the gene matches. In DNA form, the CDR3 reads TGTGCCAGCAGCTCGCTAGAGGGGGCCGGGACTGGCTCTGGCTACACCTTC. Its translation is CASSSLEGAGTGSGYTF.

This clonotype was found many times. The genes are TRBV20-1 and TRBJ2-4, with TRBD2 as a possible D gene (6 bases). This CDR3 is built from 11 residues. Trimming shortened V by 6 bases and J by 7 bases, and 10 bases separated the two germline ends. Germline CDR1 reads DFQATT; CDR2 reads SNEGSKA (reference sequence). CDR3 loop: CSATRGNIQYF. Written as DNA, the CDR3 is TGCAGTGCCACTCGGGGGAACATTCAGTACTTC.

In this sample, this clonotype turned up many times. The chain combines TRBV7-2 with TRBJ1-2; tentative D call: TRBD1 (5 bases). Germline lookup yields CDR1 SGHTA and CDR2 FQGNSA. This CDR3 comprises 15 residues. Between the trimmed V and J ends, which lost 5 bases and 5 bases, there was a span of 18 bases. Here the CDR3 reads CASSQGAVGEYGYTF. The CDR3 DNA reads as TGTGCCAGCAGCCAAGGAGCGGTGGGGGAGTATGGCTACACCTTC.

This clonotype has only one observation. Here the CDR3 reads CASSLREGREGTQYF. DNA of the CDR3: TGTGCCAGCAGCTTACGGGAGGGCCGGGAAGGGACCCAGTACTTC. This chain joins TRBV7-2 and TRBJ2-5, with 8 bases that match TRBD2. CDR1 and CDR2 from the germline V gene are SGHTA and FQGNSA. This CDR3 contains 15 residues. V lost 2 bases to trimming and J lost 7 bases; unmatched junction nucleotides: 9.

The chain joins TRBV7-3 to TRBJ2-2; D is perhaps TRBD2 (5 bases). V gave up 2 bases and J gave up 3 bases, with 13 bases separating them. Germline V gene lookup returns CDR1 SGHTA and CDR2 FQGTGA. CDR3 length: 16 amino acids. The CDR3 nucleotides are TGTGCCAGCAGCTTATTTCCGGGGTCGGACACCGGGGAGCTGTTTTTT. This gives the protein CASSLFPGSDTGELFF.

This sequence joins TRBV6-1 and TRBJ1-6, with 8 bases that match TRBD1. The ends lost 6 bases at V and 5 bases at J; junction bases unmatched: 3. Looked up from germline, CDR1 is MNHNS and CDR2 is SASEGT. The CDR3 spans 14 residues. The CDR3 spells CASSYRGDNSPLHF. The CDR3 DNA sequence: TGTGCCAGCAGCTACAGGGGGGATAATTCACCCCTCCACTTT.

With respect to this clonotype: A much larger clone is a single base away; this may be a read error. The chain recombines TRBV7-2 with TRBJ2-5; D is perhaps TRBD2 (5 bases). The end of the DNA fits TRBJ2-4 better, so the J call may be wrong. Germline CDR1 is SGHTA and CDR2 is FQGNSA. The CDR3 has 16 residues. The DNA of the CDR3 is TGTGCCAGCAGCGGGTCGGCCGGGGTAGGGCCGGGCATTCAGTACTTC. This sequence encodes CASSGSAGVGPGIQYF.

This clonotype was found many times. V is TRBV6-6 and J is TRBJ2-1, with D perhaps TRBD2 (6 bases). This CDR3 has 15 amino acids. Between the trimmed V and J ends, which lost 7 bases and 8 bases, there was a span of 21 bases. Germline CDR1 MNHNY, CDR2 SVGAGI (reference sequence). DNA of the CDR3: TGTGCCAGCATTTGGGGTACCACTGAGCGGGATGAGCAGTTCTTC. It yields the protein CASIWGTTERDEQFF.

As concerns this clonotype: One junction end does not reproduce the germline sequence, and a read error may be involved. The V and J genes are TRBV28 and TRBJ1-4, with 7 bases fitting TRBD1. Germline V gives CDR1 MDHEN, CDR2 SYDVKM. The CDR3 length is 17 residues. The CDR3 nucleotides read TGTGTCAGCAGTGCGACAGGGCTGAGGGCAACTAATGAAAAACTGTTTTTT. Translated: CVSSATGLRATNEKLFF.

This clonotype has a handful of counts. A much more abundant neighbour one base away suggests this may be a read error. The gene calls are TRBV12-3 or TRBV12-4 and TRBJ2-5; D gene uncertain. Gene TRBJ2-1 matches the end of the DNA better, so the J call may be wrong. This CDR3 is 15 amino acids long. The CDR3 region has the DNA TGTGCCAGCAGTTTGCGAGCTGGGTACCAAGAGACCCAGTTCTTC. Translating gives CASSLRAGYQETQFF.

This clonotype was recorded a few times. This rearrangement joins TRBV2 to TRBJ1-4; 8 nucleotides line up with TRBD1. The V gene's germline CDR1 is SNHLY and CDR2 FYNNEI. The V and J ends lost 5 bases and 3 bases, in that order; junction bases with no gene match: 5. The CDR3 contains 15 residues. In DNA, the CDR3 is TGTGCCAGCAGTTTTAGGGACAGGCCTAATGAAAAACTGTTTTTT. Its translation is CASSFRDRPNEKLFF. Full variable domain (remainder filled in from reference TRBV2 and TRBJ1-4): EPEVTQTPSHQVTQMGQEVILRCVPISNHLYFYWYRQILGQKVEFLVSFYNNEISEKSEIFDDQFSVERPDGSNFTLKIRSTKLEDSAMYFCASSFRDRPNEKLFFGSGTQLSVL.

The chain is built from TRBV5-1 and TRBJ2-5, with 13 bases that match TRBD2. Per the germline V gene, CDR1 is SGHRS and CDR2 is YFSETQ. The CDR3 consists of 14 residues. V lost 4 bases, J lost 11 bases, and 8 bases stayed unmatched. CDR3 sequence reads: CASSPGLAGDKQYF. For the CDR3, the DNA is TGCGCCAGCAGCCCCGGACTAGCGGGGGATAAGCAGTACTTC.